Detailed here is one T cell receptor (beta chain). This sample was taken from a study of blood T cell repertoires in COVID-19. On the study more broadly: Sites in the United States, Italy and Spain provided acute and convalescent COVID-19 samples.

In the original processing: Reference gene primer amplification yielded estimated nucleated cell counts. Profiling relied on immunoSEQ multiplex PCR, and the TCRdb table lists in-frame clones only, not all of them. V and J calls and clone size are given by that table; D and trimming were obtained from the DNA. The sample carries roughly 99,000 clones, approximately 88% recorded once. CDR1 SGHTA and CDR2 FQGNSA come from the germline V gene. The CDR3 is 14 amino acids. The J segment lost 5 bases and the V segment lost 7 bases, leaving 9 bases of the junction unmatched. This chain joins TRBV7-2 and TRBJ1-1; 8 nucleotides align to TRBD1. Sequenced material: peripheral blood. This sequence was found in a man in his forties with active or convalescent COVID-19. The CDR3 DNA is TGTGCCAGCACGCTTACAGGGGGAGTAACTGAAGCTTTCTTT. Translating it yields CASTLTGGVTEAFF.